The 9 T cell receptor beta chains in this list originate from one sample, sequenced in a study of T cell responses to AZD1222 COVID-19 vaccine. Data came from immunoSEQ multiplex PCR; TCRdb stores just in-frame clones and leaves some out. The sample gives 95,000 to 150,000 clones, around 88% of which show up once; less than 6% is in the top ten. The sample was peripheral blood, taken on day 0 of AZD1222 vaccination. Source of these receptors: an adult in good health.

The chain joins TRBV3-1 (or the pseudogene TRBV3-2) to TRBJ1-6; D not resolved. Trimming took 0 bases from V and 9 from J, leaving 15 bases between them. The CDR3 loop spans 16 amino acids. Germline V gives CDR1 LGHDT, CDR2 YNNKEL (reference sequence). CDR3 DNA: TGTGCCAGCAGCCAAGATAGTCGGGAGTTGGGTTCACCCCTCCACTTT. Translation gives CASSQDSRELGSPLHF.

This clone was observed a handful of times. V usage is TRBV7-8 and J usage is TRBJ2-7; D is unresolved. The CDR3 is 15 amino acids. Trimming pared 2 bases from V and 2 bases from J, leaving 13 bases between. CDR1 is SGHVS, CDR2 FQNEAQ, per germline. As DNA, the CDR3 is TGTGCCAGCAGCTTAACCCACCAGACCGCCTACGAGCAGTACTTC. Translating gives CASSLTHQTAYEQYF. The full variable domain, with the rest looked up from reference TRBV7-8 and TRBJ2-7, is GAGVSQSPRYKVAKRGQDVALRCDPISGHVSLFWYQQALGQGPEFLTYFQNEAQLDKSGLPSDRFFAERPEGSVSTLKIQRTQQEDSAVYLCASSLTHQTAYEQYFGPGTRLTVT.

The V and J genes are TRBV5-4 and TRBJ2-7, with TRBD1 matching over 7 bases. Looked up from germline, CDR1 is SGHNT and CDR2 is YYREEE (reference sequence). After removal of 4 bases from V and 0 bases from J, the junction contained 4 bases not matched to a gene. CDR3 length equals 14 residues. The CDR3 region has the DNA TGTGCCAGCAGCGTTGGGGACAGCTCCTACGAGCAGTACTTC. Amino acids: CASSVGDSSYEQYF. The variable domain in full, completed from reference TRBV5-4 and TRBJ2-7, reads ETGVTQSPTHLIKTRGQQVTLRCSSQSGHNTVSWYQQALGQGPQFIFQYYREEENGRGNFPPRFSGLQFPNYSSELNVNALELDDSALYLCASSVGDSSYEQYFGPGTRLTVT.

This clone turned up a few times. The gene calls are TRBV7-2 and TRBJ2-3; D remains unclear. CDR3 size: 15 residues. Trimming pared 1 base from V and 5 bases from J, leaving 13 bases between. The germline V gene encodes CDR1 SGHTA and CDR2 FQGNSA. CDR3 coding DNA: TGTGCCAGCAGCTTAGTTGGCCCCCCGGGAGATACGCAGTATTTT. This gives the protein CASSLVGPPGDTQYF.

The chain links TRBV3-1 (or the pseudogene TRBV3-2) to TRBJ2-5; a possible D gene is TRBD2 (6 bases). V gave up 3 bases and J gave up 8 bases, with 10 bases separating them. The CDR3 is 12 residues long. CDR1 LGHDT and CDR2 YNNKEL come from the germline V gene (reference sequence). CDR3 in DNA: TGTGCCAGCAGCCAGTCCACTAGCACCCAGTACTTC. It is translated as CASSQSTSTQYF.

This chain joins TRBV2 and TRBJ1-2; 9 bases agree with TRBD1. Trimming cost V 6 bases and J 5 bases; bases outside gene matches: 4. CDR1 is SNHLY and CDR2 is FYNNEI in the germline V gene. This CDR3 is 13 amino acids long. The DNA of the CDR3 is TGTGCCAGCAGACAGGGGGCGGAATATGGCTACACCTTC. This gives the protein CASRQGAEYGYTF.

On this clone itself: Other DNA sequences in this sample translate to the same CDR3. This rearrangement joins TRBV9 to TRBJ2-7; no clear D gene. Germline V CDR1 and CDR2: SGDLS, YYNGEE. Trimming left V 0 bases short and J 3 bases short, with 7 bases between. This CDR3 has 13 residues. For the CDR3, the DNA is TGTGCCAGCAGCGTAGGACCCAGCTACGAGCAGTACTTC. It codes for CASSVGPSYEQYF.

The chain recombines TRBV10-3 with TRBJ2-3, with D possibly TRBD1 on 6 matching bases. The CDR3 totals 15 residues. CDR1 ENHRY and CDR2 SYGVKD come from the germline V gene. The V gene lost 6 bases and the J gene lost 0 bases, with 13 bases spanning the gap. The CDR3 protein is CAIREDSTSTDTQYF. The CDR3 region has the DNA TGTGCCATCAGGGAGGACAGCACTAGCACAGATACGCAGTATTTT.

The CDR3: CASSLLAPLSYEQYF. The CDR3 coding sequence is TGTGCCAGCAGTTTACTAGCCCCCCTTTCCTACGAGCAGTACTTC. This chain connects TRBV27 to TRBJ2-7, with a possible D match to TRBD2 (5 bases). The CDR3 contains 15 residues. Germline V gene sequence: CDR1 MNHEY, CDR2 SMNVEV (reference sequence). Trimming cost V 2 bases and J 1 base, with 12 bases left between them.